Listed here are 16 T cell receptor beta chains from one sample, sequenced in a study of low-dose radiotherapy and immunotherapy resistance in tumors. Priming of first-strand cDNA relied on TRAV- and TRBV-specific primers (covering alpha and beta chains). TCR amplification used 20 to 25 PCR cycles, a constant-region primer and a V-primer adapter. TCRdb reprocessed the reads with MiXCR, giving one entry per CDR3 protein. The sample holds 14,000 to 15,000 distinct CDR3 sequences, less than 55% seen once. The source of these receptors is a human donor with advanced metastatic prostate, ovarian, gallbladder or colorectal cancer (not recorded which). This table probably holds off-target reads from a library built for another chain.

The chain uses TRBV10-3 and TRBJ1-5; D might be TRBD1 (6 bases). Germline V gene data show CDR1 as ENHRY and CDR2 as SYGVKD. V was pared by 4 bases and J by 2 bases, with 9 bases between. This CDR3 has 14 residues. CDR3 amino acids: CAISAAGGNQPQHF. CDR3 nucleotide sequence: TGTGCCATCAGTGCGGCAGGGGGCAATCAGCCCCAGCATTTT.

This clonotype is medium-sized in the sample. The chain links TRBV5-1 to TRBJ2-6; the D gene is possibly TRBD1 (6 bases). The V gene lost 5 bases and the J gene lost 0 bases, with 12 bases spanning the gap. Germline-derived CDR1 and CDR2 are SGHRS and YFSETQ. This CDR3 has 16 amino acids. In DNA, the CDR3 is TGCGCCAGCAGGCAGGGGAAGGGCTCTGGGGCCAACGTCCTGACTTTC. Residues: CASRQGKGSGANVLTF.

V gene TRBV6-1 combines with J gene TRBJ2-3; 12 bases agree with TRBD1. This CDR3 comprises 22 residues. Germline CDR1 and CDR2: MNHNS and SASEGT. V shed 0 bases and J 5 bases; nucleotides not matched to a gene: 21. The CDR3 DNA sequence: TGTGCCAGCAGTGAAGCGAGGGGACAGGGGGCGAGTATTAGCGGGAGTAGAGATACGCAGTATTTT. Amino acid sequence: CASSEARGQGASISGSRDTQYF.

V gene TRBV29-1 combines with J gene TRBJ1-1; D gene unclear. The CDR3 length is 13 residues. Germline values: CDR1 SQVTM, CDR2 ANQGSEA. Trimming removed 7 bases from V and 4 bases from J, with 16 bases in between. The CDR3 loop is CSGGSGSSTEAFF. The CDR3 nucleotides are TGCAGCGGGGGATCCGGGTCTTCCACTGAAGCTTTCTTT.

There are a few counts of this clonotype. The chain employs TRBV2 and TRBJ2-7, with 7 bases aligning to TRBD1. Trimming took 11 bases from V and 0 from J; bases not matched to a gene: 10. CDR1 is SNHLY and CDR2 is FYNNEI in the germline V gene. The CDR3 runs to 14 residues. DNA of the CDR3: TGTGCCGTGACCTGGGACAGAAGCTCCTACGAGCAGTACTTC. Encoded protein: CAVTWDRSSYEQYF.

V is TRBV5-1 and J is TRBJ2-4; D remains unclear. Germline V gives CDR1 SGHRS, CDR2 YFSETQ. Between the trimmed V and J ends, which lost 1 base and 4 bases, there was a span of 9 bases. The CDR3 is 14 residues long. The CDR3, as DNA: TGCGCCAGCAGCTTGCGCATTGATAAAAACATTCAGTACTTC. This translates into CASSLRIDKNIQYF. The entire variable domain, with the rest obtained from reference TRBV5-1 and TRBJ2-4, is as follows: KAGVTQTPRYLIKTRGQQVTLSCSPISGHRSVSWYQQTPGQGLQFLFEYFSETQRNKGNFPGRFSGRQFSNSRSEMNVSTLELGDSALYLCASSLRIDKNIQYFGAGTRLSVL.

This clonotype was seen a few times. The chain joins TRBV7-8 to TRBJ2-1; D possibly corresponds to TRBD1 (5 bases). Trimming removed 1 base at V and 4 bases at J, with 11 bases between. This CDR3 comprises 15 residues. Looked up from germline, CDR1 is SGHVS and CDR2 is FQNEAQ. As DNA, the CDR3 is TGTGCCAGCAGCTTAGGGCCCAAGGGGTACAATGAGCAGTTCTTC. This encodes CASSLGPKGYNEQFF.

This clonotype has just a few counts. The rearrangement joins TRBV18 to TRBJ2-1; no firm D call. Germline V gene data show CDR1 as KGHSH and CDR2 as LQKENI. V lost 4 bases, J lost 6 bases, and 19 bases lay in between. The CDR3 runs to 16 residues. CDR3 amino acids: CASSRTSGISSNEQFF. The CDR3 coding sequence is TGTGCCAGCTCACGCACCTCCGGCATATCGAGCAATGAGCAGTTCTTC.

The J gene is TRBJ1-5, the V gene TRBV7-9; D gene unclear. The germline CDR1 and CDR2 sequences are SEHNR and FQNEAQ (reference sequence). This CDR3 has 14 amino acids. V was pared by 5 bases and J by 0 bases, with 8 bases between. CDR3 region: CASSPLSSNQPQHF. CDR3 bases: TGTGCCAGCAGCCCCCTCAGTAGCAATCAGCCCCAGCATTTT.

The CDR3 DNA sequence: TGCAGTGCCGTAGGCGGGACAGGGGTTGCGCAGTACTTC. Amino acid sequence: CSAVGGTGVAQYF. This rearrangement joins TRBV20-1 to TRBJ2-7; TRBD1 agrees at 10 bases. The CDR3 consists of 13 residues. The germline CDR1 and CDR2 sequences are DFQATT and SNEGSKA (reference sequence). The ends lost 6 bases at V and 9 bases at J; junction bases unmatched: 11.

This chain uses TRBV29-1 with TRBJ2-1, with 9 bases matching TRBD2. CDR1 and CDR2 from the germline V gene are SQVTM and ANQGSEA. V lost 6 bases to trimming and J lost 8 bases; unmatched junction nucleotides: 11. This CDR3 is built from 14 residues. The CDR3 DNA reads TGCAGCGTCCTTAGCGGGAGAGCCGTCGATGAGCAGTTCTTC. This gives the protein CSVLSGRAVDEQFF.

The genes are TRBV7-2 and TRBJ2-7; TRBD1 matches at 8 bases. Germline V CDR1 and CDR2: SGHTA, FQGNSA. The J segment lost 4 bases and the V segment lost 5 bases, leaving 4 bases of the junction unmatched. The CDR3 is made up of 13 amino acids. The CDR3 is CASSGGQGYEQYF. The CDR3 coding sequence is TGTGCCAGCAGCGGCGGACAGGGTTACGAGCAGTACTTC.

The genes are TRBV28 and TRBJ1-2; D is ambiguous. V lost 4 bases and J lost 3, with 9 bases in between. Germline V gene lookup returns CDR1 MDHEN and CDR2 SYDVKM. The CDR3 contains 13 residues. CDR3 protein: CASSSDGYYGYTF. Here the CDR3 DNA reads TGTGCCAGCAGTTCCGACGGGTACTATGGCTACACCTTC.

Only a few counts were recorded for this clonotype. The chain carries TRBV5-4 and TRBJ2-7; the match to TRBD1 covers 7 bases. The CDR3 contains 14 residues. The V gene's germline CDR1 is SGHNT and CDR2 YYREEE (reference sequence). Unmatched junction bases numbered 14, after V lost 7 bases and J lost 7 bases. The CDR3 DNA reads as TGTGCCAGCCGGAGACAGGGATCCTTAGGGGAGCAGTACTTC. Translated, it gives CASRRQGSLGEQYF.

The genes are TRBV29-1 and TRBJ1-2, with D possibly matching TRBD1 (5 bases). The CDR3 covers 14 residues. V lost 2 bases, J lost 5 bases, and 15 bases lay in between. CDR1 and CDR2 from the germline V gene are SQVTM and ANQGSEA. DNA for the CDR3: TGCAGCGTTGAATACCCCGGGACGCCTTATGGCTACACCTTC. Encoded protein: CSVEYPGTPYGYTF. Full variable domain (remainder filled in from reference TRBV29-1 and TRBJ1-2): SAVISQKPSRDICQRGTSLTIQCQVDSQVTMMFWYRQQPGQSLTLIATANQGSEATYESGFVIDKFPISRPNLTFSTLTVSNMSPEDSSIYLCSVEYPGTPYGYTFGSGTRLTVV.

This sequence joins TRBV5-1 and TRBJ2-2; D is uncertain. This CDR3 is built from 15 residues. Germline V gene lookup returns CDR1 SGHRS and CDR2 YFSETQ. The V and J ends lost 3 bases and 3 bases respectively, with 12 bases between them. The CDR3 reads CASSSRPGDTGELFF. The CDR3 region has the DNA TGCGCCAGCAGCTCTCGCCCCGGCGACACCGGGGAGCTGTTTTTT.